The rows below give T cell receptor beta chains drawn from one sample of a study of blood T cells in healthy people across ages. MiXCR was run by TCRdb on the 5' RACE reads, yielding one entry per CDR3 protein. The table has around 800,000 distinct CDR3 sequences, 20% to 30% seen once. The same data also went into a second study, on T cells of mothers and their children.

Sequenced sample: blood. The receptors here all came from a boy younger than 18 in good health. Both conserved end residues are part of each CDR3. The D gene is left open where the match is weak. For some rows the clone size is stated as once, few or many, or as a class when expanded; others skip it.

>TRBV30|-|few|TRBJ1-5
CAWSGPTNQPQHF
TGTGCCTGGAGTGGCCCCACGAATCAGCCCCAGCATTTT
>TRBV5-1|-|few|TRBJ1-6
CASSLWDNSPLHF
TGCGCCAGCAGCTTGTGGGACAATTCACCCCTCCACTTT
>TRBV5-1|-|few|TRBJ2-5
CASSIRSGANQETQYF
TGCGCCAGCAGCATCCGTAGCGGAGCAAACCAAGAGACCCAGTACTTC
>TRBV11-2|-|few|TRBJ2-7
CASSLVQGTSGEQYF
TGTGCCAGCAGCTTAGTACAGGGTACGTCGGGCGAGCAGTACTTC
>TRBV7-9|TRBD2|few|TRBJ2-5
CASSLAGLGGTRYF
TGTGCCAGCAGCCTAGCGGGGTTGGGCGGGACCCGGTACTTC
>TRBV29-1|-|-|TRBJ2-7
CSVSVGSKGVDEQYF
TGCAGCGTTTCGGTGGGAAGTAAGGGTGTCGACGAGCAGTACTTC
>TRBV6-1|-|few|TRBJ1-1
CASPGGAMNTEAFF
TGTGCCAGTCCTGGCGGGGCTATGAACACTGAAGCTTTCTTT
>TRBV6-5|TRBD2|-|TRBJ2-5
CASAPSGGSEETQYF
TGTGCCAGCGCCCCCAGCGGGGGGTCGGAAGAGACCCAGTACTTC
>TRBV7-9|-|few|TRBJ2-5
CASSPPNLRSGRETQYF
TGTGCCAGCAGCCCGCCGAATCTGAGAAGCGGCAGAGAGACCCAGTACTTC
>TRBV2|-|-|TRBJ2-7
CASSEDWGDYEQYF
TGTGCCAGCAGCGAGGACTGGGGGGACTACGAGCAGTACTTC
>TRBV7-9|TRBD2|-|TRBJ2-7
CASSSVGSGAPEQYF
TGTGCCAGCAGCTCCGTAGGTAGCGGGGCCCCGGAGCAGTACTTC
>TRBV29-1|-|-|TRBJ2-2
CSVGSRTPTGELFF
TGCAGCGTTGGAAGTAGGACTCCCACCGGGGAGCTGTTTTTT
>TRBV20-1|TRBD1|-|TRBJ2-7
CSARARDRGQQYF
TGCAGTGCTAGAGCCCGGGACAGGGGGCAGCAGTACTTC
>TRBV20-1|-|few|TRBJ2-5
CSAMSWETQYF
TGCAGTGCCATGAGTTGGGAGACCCAGTACTTC
>TRBV20-1|-|-|TRBJ1-1
CSARGTAQNTEAFF
TGCAGTGCTAGAGGAACAGCCCAGAACACTGAAGCTTTCTTT
>TRBV5-1|-|-|TRBJ2-7
CARSLGELLSYEQYF
TGCGCCAGAAGCTTGGGAGAGCTACTATCCTACGAGCAGTACTTC
>TRBV2|-|once|TRBJ2-7
CASRYAGRYEQYF
TGTGCCAGCAGATACGCGGGGCGATACGAGCAGTACTTC
>TRBV18|-|-|TRBJ1-4
CASSPGQTNENLFF
TGTGCCAGCTCACCCGGACAGACTAATGAAAACCTGTTTTTT
>TRBV6-5|-|-|TRBJ2-3
CASGDGSTDTQYF
TGTGCCAGCGGAGACGGAAGCACAGATACGCAGTATTTT
>TRBV12-3/TRBV12-4|TRBD2|-|TRBJ2-3
CASSFGTRSDTQYF
TGTGCCAGCAGTTTTGGGACTAGGTCCGATACGCAGTATTTT
>TRBV20-1|-|few|TRBJ2-3
CSATGRGEKSTDTQYF
TGCAGTGCTACCGGGCGAGGGGAGAAAAGCACAGATACGCAGTATTTT
>TRBV12-3/TRBV12-4|-|few|TRBJ2-7
CASSPPDRNEQYF
TGTGCCAGCAGTCCACCGGACCGAAACGAGCAGTACTTC
>TRBV6-1|TRBD1|few|TRBJ2-5
CASSERAGGAEETQYF
TGTGCCAGCAGTGAAAGGGCAGGGGGCGCGGAAGAGACCCAGTACTTC
>TRBV27|-|-|TRBJ2-7
CASSLRGTRIEQYF
TGTGCCAGCAGTTTAAGGGGGACCCGTATCGAGCAGTACTTC
>TRBV4-1|TRBD1|-|TRBJ1-4
CASSDRGYEKLFF
TGCGCCAGCAGCGACAGGGGATATGAAAAACTGTTTTTT
>TRBV13|-|-|TRBJ1-2
CASSHGGYGYTF
TGTGCCAGCAGCCATGGGGGTTATGGCTACACCTTC
>TRBV9|-|few|TRBJ2-6
CASSVEGYGANVLTF
TGTGCCAGCAGCGTAGAAGGGTACGGGGCCAACGTCCTGACTTTC
>TRBV4-1|-|-|TRBJ2-2
CASSQVSYRTTSNTGELFF
TGCGCCAGCAGCCAAGTTAGTTACCGGACTACCTCTAACACCGGGGAGCTGTTTTTT
>TRBV12-3/TRBV12-4|TRBD1|few|TRBJ2-2
CASTQGASTGELFF
TGTGCCAGCACCCAGGGGGCTAGCACCGGGGAGCTGTTTTTT
>TRBV12-5|-|few|TRBJ2-5
CASGLPGTAVETQYF
TGTGCTAGTGGTTTGCCTGGGACCGCAGTGGAGACCCAGTACTTC
>TRBV5-1|-|few|TRBJ2-5
CASSWTAGVQETQYF
TGCGCCAGCAGCTGGACCGCAGGGGTACAAGAGACCCAGTACTTC
>TRBV12-3/TRBV12-4|-|-|TRBJ2-3
CAGSFKADVEYF
TGTGCCGGCAGTTTCAAAGCAGATGTGGAATATTTT
>TRBV20-1|-|few|TRBJ1-4
CSALGANSNEKLFF
TGCAGTGCTCTGGGGGCGAATTCTAATGAAAAACTGTTTTTT
>TRBV2|TRBD2|-|TRBJ2-1
CASSPGVAGGRSNEQFF
TGTGCCAGCAGTCCCGGGGTAGCGGGGGGGCGAAGCAATGAGCAGTTCTTC
>TRBV29-1|-|-|TRBJ2-1
CSVEPPSLEQFF
TGCAGCGTTGAACCACCTAGTCTTGAGCAGTTCTTC
>TRBV7-3|-|few|TRBJ2-5
CASSLTEGGPETQYF
TGTGCCAGCAGCTTAACGGAGGGGGGGCCCGAGACCCAGTACTTC
>TRBV6-2/TRBV6-3|-|few|TRBJ2-1
CASSYAAGTIDNEQFF
TGTGCCAGCAGTTACGCGGCAGGGACAATTGACAATGAGCAGTTCTTC
>TRBV9|TRBD2|few|TRBJ2-5
CASSVGSGGFRTQYF
TGTGCCAGCAGCGTAGGTAGCGGGGGGTTCCGGACCCAGTACTTC
>TRBV3-1|-|-|TRBJ2-7
CASSLSTVSYEQYF
TGTGCCAGCAGCCTATCGACAGTCTCCTACGAGCAGTACTTC
>TRBV20-1|-|few|TRBJ1-6
CSAREQGTAKNSPLHF
TGCAGTGCTAGAGAACAAGGGACCGCGAAAAATTCACCCCTCCACTTT
>TRBV21-1|-|few|TRBJ1-1
CAQGYGRVEAFF
TGTGCCCAGGGGTACGGGAGGGTTGAAGCTTTCTTT
>TRBV4-2|-|-|TRBJ1-2
CASSQASNYGYTF
TGTGCCAGCAGCCAAGCCTCGAACTATGGCTACACCTTC
>TRBV29-1|-|-|TRBJ2-7
CSVTHSRGGAYEQYF
TGCAGCGTAACCCATAGCCGAGGCGGGGCCTACGAGCAGTACTTC
>TRBV5-1|-|-|TRBJ2-2
CASREMTGSTGELFF
TGCGCCAGCAGGGAGATGACAGGATCCACCGGGGAGCTGTTTTTT
>TRBV6-5|-|-|TRBJ1-2
CASSYGGGFGYTF
TGTGCCAGCAGTTACGGCGGAGGCTTTGGCTACACCTTC
>TRBV3-1|-|-|TRBJ2-5
CASSQDRGTGGQRGVRETQYF
TGTGCCAGCAGCCAAGATCGAGGAACAGGGGGCCAGCGGGGGGTAAGAGAGACCCAGTACTTC
>TRBV9|TRBD1|-|TRBJ2-2
CASSVAARGRTGEPFF
TGTGCCAGCAGCGTAGCTGCCAGGGGGCGGACCGGGGAGCCGTTTTTT
>TRBV20-1|TRBD1|-|TRBJ2-2
CSARDANRDSFTGELFF
TGCAGTGCTAGAGATGCAAACCGGGACAGTTTTACCGGGGAGCTGTTTTTT
>TRBV7-2|-|-|TRBJ2-3
CASSPPRGSTDTQYF
TGTGCCAGCAGCCCACCCCGGGGTAGCACAGATACGCAGTATTTT
>TRBV5-1|TRBD1|few|TRBJ1-1
CASSLEPGGKDTEAFF
TGCGCCAGCAGCTTGGAGCCAGGGGGTAAAGACACTGAAGCTTTCTTT
>TRBV18|-|-|TRBJ2-1
CASSPESQRGNEQFF
TGTGCCAGCTCACCAGAAAGCCAGAGGGGCAATGAGCAGTTCTTC
>TRBV14|-|few|TRBJ2-5
CASSLHPTSQETQYF
TGTGCCAGCAGCCTTCATCCGACATCCCAAGAGACCCAGTACTTC
>TRBV6-5|-|few|TRBJ2-7
CASSFGEHLEQYF
TGTGCCAGCAGTTTCGGGGAACACCTCGAGCAGTACTTC
>TRBV5-1|-|few|TRBJ2-1
CASSFGLEGTFRQGIFGNEQFF
TGCGCCAGCAGCTTTGGACTTGAAGGAACTTTTCGGCAGGGGATCTTCGGAAATGAGCAGTTCTTC
>TRBV12-3/TRBV12-4|TRBD2|-|TRBJ2-5
CASSATSGSQETQYF
TGTGCCAGCAGCGCGACTAGCGGATCCCAAGAGACCCAGTACTTC
>TRBV20-1|-|-|TRBJ1-2
CSVDLINYGYTF
TGCAGCGTTGACCTTATTAACTATGGCTACACCTTC
>TRBV29-1|-|-|TRBJ1-3
CSVEAGRTNTIYF
TGCAGCGTTGAAGCCGGACGGACAAACACCATATATTTT
>TRBV2|-|few|TRBJ2-2
CASSEGQGGTGELFF
TGTGCCAGCAGTGAAGGGCAGGGGGGCACCGGGGAGCTGTTTTTT
>TRBV6-5|-|-|TRBJ2-5
CASTGVQETQYF
TGTGCCAGCACTGGGGTTCAAGAGACCCAGTACTTC